Listed here are 30 T cell receptor beta chains from one sample, sequenced in a study of control samples from healthy donors and cancer patients. Assay used: immunoSEQ multiplex PCR; TCRdb lists only in-frame clones, some missing. The sample carries some 20,000 clones, 85% recorded once. Source material: PBMCs. The receptors here all came from a man in his sixties with head and neck cancer.

J is TRBJ2-1 and V is TRBV6-5, with 9 bases fitting TRBD1. The CDR3 contains 14 residues. Germline V lookup: CDR1 MNHEY, CDR2 SVGAGI. V lost 5 bases, J lost 8 bases, and 7 bases stayed unmatched. The CDR3, as DNA: TGTGCCAGCAGTCCCGGGACAGGGACGGATGAGCAGTTCTTC. Its translation is CASSPGTGTDEQFF.

The chain is built from TRBV10-3 and TRBJ1-1; a weak D match, TRBD1 (5 bases). The CDR3 consists of 14 residues. Trimming pared 2 bases from V and 11 bases from J, leaving 18 bases between. Germline lookup yields CDR1 ENHRY and CDR2 SYGVKD. CDR3 region: CAISERGGRDAAFF. CDR3 in DNA: TGTGCCATCAGTGAGCGCGGGGGGAGGGACGCGGCTTTCTTT.

The rearrangement joins TRBV30 to TRBJ1-6; a weak D match, TRBD1 (5 bases). The CDR3 runs 15 residues. Germline loops: CDR1 GTSNPN, CDR2 SVGIG (reference sequence). V was trimmed by 2 bases and J by 8 bases, leaving 16 bases between them. The CDR3 region has the DNA TGTGCCTGGAGTCCTAAGGGGATGGAGGATTCACCCCTCCACTTT. Amino acids: CAWSPKGMEDSPLHF.

V is TRBV13 and J is TRBJ1-3; unclear D gene. This CDR3 is 13 amino acids long. Germline CDR1 PRHDT, CDR2 FYEKMQ (reference sequence). V gave up 5 bases and J gave up 7 bases, with 12 bases separating them. For the CDR3, the DNA is TGTGCCAGCAGCCCTCGATCGGGGAACACCATATATTTT. Translated, it gives CASSPRSGNTIYF.

The chain employs TRBV3-1 (or the pseudogene TRBV3-2) and TRBJ2-3; D is unclear. This CDR3 has 17 residues. V lost 1 base and J 4 bases, leaving 18 bases between the germline ends. CDR1 is LGHDT and CDR2 is YNNKEL in the germline V gene (reference sequence). The DNA for the CDR3 is TGTGCCAGCAGCCAAGGTGCGTCGGGTTCGGGTGCAGATACGCAGTATTTT. It specifies CASSQGASGSGADTQYF.

This sequence joins TRBV12-3 or TRBV12-4 and TRBJ1-2; possible D gene TRBD1, 6 bases. The CDR3 extends over 13 amino acids. Trimming removed 3 bases from V and 5 bases from J, with 10 bases in between. The CDR3 sequence is CASSFGTSYGYTF. The CDR3 bases are TGTGCCAGCAGTTTCGGGACATCATATGGCTACACCTTC.

This chain joins TRBV7-6 and TRBJ2-2; 8 bases are a match to TRBD2. V lost 7 bases to trimming and J lost 5 bases; unmatched junction nucleotides: 12. The germline V gene encodes CDR1 SGHVS and CDR2 FNYEAQ. The CDR3 is 16 amino acids. CDR3 nucleotide sequence: TGTGCCAGCAACATCCTCAGCGGGAGTCGTACCGGGGAGCTGTTTTTT. Protein sequence: CASNILSGSRTGELFF.

This chain joins TRBV18 and TRBJ1-5, with 7 bases that match TRBD1. The CDR3 sequence is 14 residues long. V shed 4 bases, J shed 4 bases, and the junction held 4 bases outside the gene matches. The germline V gene encodes CDR1 KGHSH and CDR2 LQKENI. CDR3 sequence (DNA): TGTGCCAGCTCACTTGACAGGGTAAATCAGCCCCAGCATTTT. Its translation is CASSLDRVNQPQHF.

The count of this clone is one. V and J are TRBV5-1 and TRBJ2-5; D is perhaps TRBD2 (6 bases). Per the germline V gene, CDR1 is SGHRS and CDR2 is YFSETQ. The CDR3 spans 13 residues. Trimming shortened V by 4 bases and J by 2 bases, and 9 bases separated the two germline ends. The DNA for the CDR3 is TGCGCCAGCAGCGGAAGCGGGCAAGAGACCCAGTACTTC. Protein product: CASSGSGQETQYF.

The genes are TRBV7-6 and TRBJ1-5; 8 nucleotides agree with TRBD1. Per germline, CDR1 SGHVS and CDR2 FNYEAQ. There are 15 residues in the CDR3. J lost 4 bases, V lost 3 bases, and 5 bases had no gene match. The CDR3 loop reads CASSLGTGWNQPQHF. The CDR3 DNA follows: TGTGCCAGCAGCTTGGGGACAGGTTGGAATCAGCCCCAGCATTTT.

The chain uses TRBV18 and TRBJ1-6; tentatively, D is TRBD1 (6 bases). This CDR3 is 15 amino acids long. The V and J ends lost 1 base and 11 bases respectively, with 15 bases between them. Germline V gives CDR1 KGHSH, CDR2 LQKENI. The CDR3, as DNA: TGTGCCAGCTCACCACGGGAGGGGGGAATGGCACCCCTCCACTTT. Its protein product is CASSPREGGMAPLHF.

A note on this clone: An end of the junction differs from the germline gene, which may be a read error. The rearrangement uses TRBV2 and TRBJ2-1, with TRBD2 matching over 12 bases. Germline values: CDR1 SNHLY, CDR2 FYNNEI. The CDR3 is made up of 16 amino acids. CDR3 in amino acids: CASPRLAGASDNEQFF. CDR3 DNA sequence: TGTGCCAGCCCGCGACTAGCGGGAGCCTCCGACAATGAGCAGTTCTTC.

This clone has a single count. The chain carries TRBV10-1 and TRBJ1-5; no clear D gene. This CDR3 comprises 15 residues. V was trimmed by 2 bases and J by 7 bases, leaving 15 bases between them. The V gene's germline CDR1 is WNHNN and CDR2 SYGVQD (reference sequence). CDR3 bases: TGCGCCAGCAGTGAGGAGCGTGGGGTATTGCAGCCCCAGCATTTT. Amino acids: CASSEERGVLQPQHF.

This clone showed up just a few times. The genes are TRBV27 and TRBJ1-5; D uncertain. The CDR3 loop spans 13 amino acids. The V end lost 2 bases, the J end lost 5 bases, and 7 bases lay between the germline ends. Germline lookup yields CDR1 MNHEY and CDR2 SMNVEV (reference sequence). DNA of the CDR3: TGTGCCAGCAGTTTAAGGGAGGATCAGCCCCAGCATTTT. Protein product: CASSLREDQPQHF.

This chain uses TRBV6-4 with TRBJ1-6; D is undetermined. Per the germline V gene, CDR1 is MRHNA and CDR2 is SNTAGT. The CDR3 sequence is 14 residues long. The germline V and J ends were trimmed by 4 bases and 7 bases, with 11 bases remaining between them. Here the CDR3 reads CASSASGENSPLHF. The CDR3 region has the DNA TGTGCCAGCAGTGCCTCCGGGGAAAATTCACCCCTCCACTTT.

V usage is TRBV3-1 (or the pseudogene TRBV3-2) and J usage is TRBJ2-2, with TRBD2 matching 9 bases. Trimming cost V 1 base and J 4 bases; bases outside gene matches: 1. CDR1 is LGHDT and CDR2 is YNNKEL in the germline V gene (reference sequence). The CDR3 spans 15 residues. The CDR3 bases are TGTGCCAGCAGCCAAGCACTAGCGGGCACCGGGGAGCTGTTTTTT. Its protein product is CASSQALAGTGELFF.

This chain uses TRBV18 with TRBJ1-1; TRBD1 aligns across 8 bases. The germline V gene encodes CDR1 KGHSH and CDR2 LQKENI. This CDR3 spans 14 amino acids. V was clipped by 6 bases and J by 1 base; unmatched bases: 4. The CDR3 here is CASSEGQANTEAFF. DNA for the CDR3: TGTGCCAGCTCGGAGGGACAGGCGAACACTGAAGCTTTCTTT.

This chain uses TRBV9 with TRBJ2-7, with a tentative D call TRBD1 (6 bases). Trimming stripped 4 bases from V and 6 bases from J, with 14 bases between. The germline V gene has CDR1 SGDLS and CDR2 YYNGEE. The CDR3 runs to 13 residues. CDR3 coding DNA: TGTGCCAGCAGCAATCGGACAGCCTCCGAGCAGTACGTC. Amino acid sequence: CASSNRTASEQYV.

V is TRBV9 and J is TRBJ2-1, with TRBD2 as a possible D gene (6 bases). V was clipped by 3 bases and J by 2 bases, with 21 bases between them. Germline CDR1 reads SGDLS; CDR2 reads YYNGEE. CDR3 length: 18 residues. The CDR3 sequence: CASSEDPFPGEPYNEQFF. DNA of the CDR3: TGTGCCAGCAGCGAAGATCCTTTTCCGGGAGAACCCTACAATGAGCAGTTCTTC.

V usage is TRBV5-6 and J usage is TRBJ2-3; 12 bases are shared with TRBD2. The CDR3 consists of 16 residues. Germline CDR1 is SGHDT and CDR2 is YYEEEE. The ends lost 1 base at V and 4 bases at J; junction bases unmatched: 4. CDR3 region: CASSLLAGGLPDTQYF. The CDR3 DNA is TGTGCCAGCAGCTTGCTAGCGGGAGGGCTGCCAGATACGCAGTATTTT.

The chain is built from TRBV6-5 and TRBJ2-5; 10 bases agree with TRBD2. CDR1 and CDR2 (germline): MNHEY, SVGAGI. This CDR3 is 14 amino acids long. V lost 7 bases and J lost 5; bases outside the gene matches: 7. Written as DNA, the CDR3 is TGTGCCAGCATGAGAGCGGGAGGGCGTGAGACCCAGTACTTC. This codes for CASMRAGGRETQYF.

The genes are TRBV2 and TRBJ2-2; 7 positions match TRBD2. The CDR3 extends over 14 amino acids. The germline gives CDR1 SNHLY, CDR2 FYNNEI. With 7 bases clipped from V and 3 bases from J, the junction kept 5 bases outside the gene matches. The CDR3 loop is CASTNRGDTGELFF. The CDR3 DNA follows: TGTGCCAGCACGAATCGGGGGGACACCGGGGAGCTGTTTTTT. Looking up the rest from reference TRBV2 and TRBJ2-2 gives the full variable domain: EPEVTQTPSHQVTQMGQEVILRCVPISNHLYFYWYRQILGQKVEFLVSFYNNEISEKSEIFDDQFSVERPDGSNFTLKIRSTKLEDSAMYFCASTNRGDTGELFFGEGSRLTVL.

The rearrangement uses TRBV2 and TRBJ2-7; perhaps TRBD1 as D (7 bases). The CDR3 consists of 13 residues. V was cut by 6 bases and J by 7 bases, with 16 bases left in between. Germline CDR1 is SNHLY and CDR2 is FYNNEI. Written as DNA, the CDR3 is TGTGCCAGCAGCGCGGGACAGACTAGAGAGCAGTACGTC. As protein: CASSAGQTREQYV.

This chain joins TRBV12-3 or TRBV12-4 and TRBJ2-7; 7 bases are a match to TRBD1. J was trimmed by 2 bases and V by 5 bases; bases with no gene match: 3. CDR3 size: 13 residues. DNA for the CDR3: TGTGCCAGCAGTCCAGGACAGGCCTACGAGCAGTACGTC. Encoded protein: CASSPGQAYEQYV.

This chain links TRBV10-2 with TRBJ2-3; D is undetermined. CDR3 length equals 11 residues. The germline V gene has CDR1 WSHSY and CDR2 SAAADI. With 3 bases removed from V and 6 bases from J, the gap between germline ends came to 4 bases. CDR3: CASSDGDTQYF. The CDR3 DNA is TGCGCCAGCAGTGACGGGGATACGCAGTATTTT.

This rearrangement joins TRBV5-6 to TRBJ2-3, with TRBD2 as a possible D gene (6 bases). This CDR3 is 16 amino acids long. Germline loops: CDR1 SGHDT, CDR2 YYEEEE. Trimming took off 1 base at V and 2 bases at J, with 14 bases between the two ends. As DNA, the CDR3 is TGTGCCAGCAGCTTGTGGCGGGACTTACCCACAGATACGCAGTATTTT. Amino acid sequence: CASSLWRDLPTDTQYF.

The CDR3 spells CASSPGLAGGNEQFF. In DNA form, the CDR3 reads TGTGCCAGCAGCCCGGGACTAGCGGGGGGAAATGAGCAGTTCTTC. This rearrangement joins TRBV7-3 to TRBJ2-1; TRBD2 matches at 15 bases. CDR1 and CDR2 from the germline V gene are SGHTA and FQGTGA. Trimming cost V 5 bases and J 7 bases; bases outside gene matches: 3. CDR3 length: 15 residues.

This chain uses TRBV1 with TRBJ1-4. TRBV1 is a pseudogene locus. This CDR3 is built from 16 residues. The CDR3 here is CTSSSKNVATNEKLFF. In nucleotides, the CDR3 is TGCACCAGCAGCTCGAAAAATGTTGCAACTAATGAAAAACTGTTTTTT.

V usage is TRBV5-1 and J usage is TRBJ2-3; 8 bases fit TRBD1. The V segment lost 4 bases and the J segment 5 bases; nucleotides outside the gene matches: 6. Looked up from germline, CDR1 is SGHRS and CDR2 is YFSETQ. The CDR3 is 14 amino acids. The CDR3 protein is CASSTSDREDTQYF. Written as DNA, the CDR3 is TGCGCCAGCAGCACGTCGGACAGGGAAGATACGCAGTATTTT.

This clone was observed a few times. The chain uses TRBV21-1 and TRBJ2-2; the table's D call TRBD1 went unverified against the DNA. TRBV21-1 has pseudogene status. This CDR3 has 13 amino acids. The CDR3 sequence is CASSKRGTGELFF. DNA for the CDR3: TGTGCCAGCAGCAAAAGGGGGACCGGGGAGCTGTTTTTT.